This record covers a single T cell receptor beta chain. This sample stems from a study of blood T cell repertoires in COVID-19. Study context: Collection of acute and convalescent COVID-19 samples took place in the United States, Italy and Spain. PBMCs, B-cell-depleted T cells, or T cells were the source of the cDNA or gDNA that made up the material.

The CDR3 contains 16 residues. Between the trimmed V and J ends, which lost 7 bases and 10 bases, there was a span of 23 bases. The V gene's germline CDR1 is LNHDA and CDR2 SQIVND (reference sequence). Measured with immunoSEQ multiplex PCR; TCRdb has only the in-frame clones, and not every one. The sample yields some 48,000 clones, 83% seen once. The sample taken for sequencing was peripheral blood. V gene TRBV19 combines with J gene TRBJ1-6, with D unresolved. The sequence was obtained from a human donor in a cohort sampled during active COVID-19. Here the CDR3 DNA reads TGTGCCAGTAACCCCCAGGCGTCGGGGAGAAGGTCACCCCTCCACTTT. It codes for CASNPQASGRRSPLHF.